These T cell receptor beta chains were read from a single sample in a study of shared clonotypes between healthy human individuals. Repertoires were generated with immunoSEQ multiplex PCR, while TCRdb's copy carries only in-frame clones and drops some. The profile shows millions of clones, over 85% of them singletons. Sequencing was carried out using naive CD8+ T cells sorted from blood. The receptors here all came from a man aged 18 to 35 in good health. Each CDR3 is given with its conserved first and last residue. D genes are given only for firm matches. For some rows the clone size is stated as once, few or many, or as a class when expanded; others skip it.

>-|14|TRBV14|TRBJ1-6|-
CASSQVGLNSPLHF
TGTGCCAGCAGCCAAGTGGGGCTTAATTCACCCCTCCACTTT
>-|16|TRBV9|TRBJ2-7|TRBD2
CASSSLREALKDEQYF
TGTGCCAGCAGCTCACTCCGGGAGGCCCTTAAGGACGAGCAGTACTTC
>-|15|TRBV6-5|TRBJ2-7|TRBD2
CASTPLAGGPHEQYF
TGTGCCAGCACCCCCCTAGCGGGAGGGCCCCACGAGCAGTACTTC
>-|14|TRBV10-3|TRBJ2-2|-
CAMQQGGNTGELFF
TGTGCCATGCAGCAGGGCGGGAACACCGGGGAGCTGTTTTTT
>-|15|TRBV5-1|TRBJ1-3|-
CASKRDSDPGNTIYF
TGCGCCAGCAAGAGAGACAGCGACCCTGGAAACACCATATATTTT
>-|14|TRBV30|TRBJ2-2|-
CAWSGGGYTGELFF
TGTGCCTGGAGTGGCGGGGGCTACACCGGGGAGCTGTTTTTT
>-|17|TRBV13|TRBJ2-1|TRBD2
CASSPGLAGLSRNEQFF
TGTGCCAGCAGCCCGGGACTAGCGGGACTGTCGCGTAATGAGCAGTTCTTC
>-|14|TRBV2|TRBJ1-1|-
CASPLREGITEAFF
TGTGCCAGCCCCCTGCGGGAAGGAATCACTGAAGCTTTCTTT
>few|16|TRBV4-3|TRBJ1-5|-
CASSQDSRGVGQPQHF
TGCGCCAGCAGCCAAGATAGTAGGGGGGTAGGACAGCCCCAGCATTTT
>-|10|TRBV2|TRBJ1-2|-
CASSDFGYTF
TGTGCCAGCAGTGATTTTGGCTACACCTTC
>-|15|TRBV19|TRBJ1-6|-
CASSPLTLGISPLHF
TGTGCCAGTAGTCCGTTGACCCTGGGAATTTCACCCCTCCACTTT
>-|17|TRBV28|TRBJ2-5|TRBD2
CASSLRSGGGVEETQYF
TGTGCCAGCAGTTTACGAAGTGGGGGAGGGGTAGAAGAGACCCAGTACTTC
>-|12|TRBV27|TRBJ1-2|-
CASFGPGGGYTF
TGTGCCAGCTTTGGCCCCGGTGGGGGCTACACCTTC
>-|12|TRBV28|TRBJ2-7|-
CASNSPNYEQYF
TGTGCCAGCAACTCTCCGAACTACGAGCAGTACTTC
>-|17|TRBV30|TRBJ2-3|TRBD2
CAWSVGLAAKGTDTQYF
TGTGCCTGGAGTGTAGGACTAGCGGCGAAAGGCACAGATACGCAGTATTTT
>-|15|TRBV9|TRBJ1-6|-
CASSVGVLGNSPLHF
TGTGCCAGCAGCGTAGGGGTTTTGGGAAATTCACCCCTCCACTTT
>-|15|TRBV6-1|TRBJ2-3|TRBD2
CASSETSGLTDTQYF
TGTGCCAGCAGTGAAACTAGCGGGTTAACAGATACGCAGTATTTT
>-|15|TRBV7-8|TRBJ2-3|-
CASSLSIGGTDTQYF
TGTGCCAGCAGCTTAAGTATAGGTGGCACAGATACGCAGTATTTT
>-|17|TRBV5-4|TRBJ2-5|TRBD2
CASTTGLAGPAGETQYF
TGTGCCAGCACCACGGGACTAGCGGGTCCCGCCGGAGAGACCCAGTACTTC
>-|11|TRBV27|TRBJ2-1|-
CASLAYNEQFF
TGTGCCAGCCTGGCGTACAATGAGCAGTTCTTC
>-|13|TRBV10-1|TRBJ2-1|-
CASSEGSHNEQFF
TGCGCCAGCAGTGAGGGCAGCCACAATGAGCAGTTCTTC
>few|13|TRBV6-5|TRBJ2-7|-
CASSYGGTYEQYF
TGTGCCAGCAGTTACGGGGGAACCTACGAGCAGTACTTC
>-|14|TRBV19|TRBJ1-2|-
CASSISHGDYGYTF
TGTGCCAGTAGTATAAGCCATGGGGACTATGGCTACACCTTC
>-|15|TRBV7-9|TRBJ2-6|-
CASRPPGPGANVLTF
TGTGCCAGCAGGCCACCGGGCCCGGGGGCCAACGTCCTGACTTTC
>-|14|TRBV6-4|TRBJ1-2|-
CASSEKGESYGYTF
TGTGCCAGCAGTGAGAAGGGAGAAAGCTATGGCTACACCTTC
>-|13|TRBV19|TRBJ2-3|-
CACGGGSTDTQYF
TGTGCTTGTGGTGGTGGGAGCACAGATACGCAGTATTTT
>-|15|TRBV2|TRBJ2-7|-
CASSEAAPSIHEQYF
TGTGCCAGCAGTGAAGCTGCTCCCTCCATCCACGAGCAGTACTTC
>-|15|TRBV9|TRBJ2-3|-
CASSFQEGGTDTQYF
TGTGCCAGCAGCTTTCAGGAGGGGGGTACAGATACGCAGTATTTT
>-|15|TRBV4-1|TRBJ2-2|TRBD1
CASSPRTGVTGELFF
TGCGCCAGCAGCCCCCGGACAGGGGTCACCGGGGAGCTGTTTTTT
>-|14|TRBV4-1|TRBJ1-1|-
CASSQGMSSTEAFF
TGCGCCAGCAGCCAAGGAATGAGTTCCACTGAAGCTTTCTTT
>-|16|TRBV19|TRBJ2-7|TRBD1
CASSIGWTGVIYEQYF
TGTGCCAGTAGTATCGGCTGGACAGGCGTTATCTACGAGCAGTACTTC
>-|13|TRBV6-5|TRBJ2-7|-
CASSTGTYYEQYF
TGTGCCAGCAGTACCGGGACTTACTACGAGCAGTACTTC
>-|14|TRBV27|TRBJ1-2|-
CASSPSLPNYGYTF
TGTGCCAGCAGCCCCTCTCTACCAAACTATGGCTACACCTTC
>once|15|TRBV6-5|TRBJ2-5|-
CASRRDTDSQETQYF
TGTGCCAGCAGGCGGGACACAGATTCCCAAGAGACCCAGTACTTC
>few|13|TRBV5-5|TRBJ1-1|-
CASSLPEGTEAFF
TGTGCCAGCAGCTTACCCGAGGGCACTGAAGCTTTCTTT
>-|16|TRBV11-2|TRBJ1-1|-
CASSLAPGTLDTEAFF
TGTGCCAGCAGCTTAGCCCCAGGGACCCTGGACACTGAAGCTTTCTTT
>-|15|TRBV5-1|TRBJ2-5|TRBD2
CASTNTTSVQETQYF
TGCGCCAGCACTAATACGACTAGCGTTCAAGAGACCCAGTACTTC
>few|14|TRBV10-3|TRBJ1-6|-
CAISETGVNSPLHF
TGTGCCATCAGTGAGACCGGGGTCAATTCACCCCTCCACTTT
>-|18|TRBV28|TRBJ2-1|-
CASSFPLLPQNSYNEQFF
TGTGCCAGCAGTTTCCCGCTCCTACCTCAAAACTCCTACAATGAGCAGTTCTTC
>-|15|TRBV5-1|TRBJ1-1|-
CASSLAQGTPTEAFF
TGCGCCAGCAGCTTGGCCCAGGGGACACCCACTGAAGCTTTCTTT